This T cell receptor (beta chain) was sequenced for a study of CD8+ T cells in alopecia areata. Looking at the study overall: A 6-month off-drug phase came after tofacitinib, which had lasted 6 to 18 months.

Sequencing templates came from extracted RNA that was reverse transcribed into cDNA. The method was immunoSEQ multiplex PCR; TCRdb's version includes in-frame clones alone and lacks a portion of them. The data contain approximately 140,000 clones, approximately 80% of them singletons. CDR1 SGHRS and CDR2 YFSETQ come from the germline V gene. The CDR3 length is 13 residues. V dropped 9 bases and J dropped 1 base, with 13 bases sitting between them. Treatment denoted: oral pan-JAK inhibitor, 5-10 mg twice daily. Obtained from alopecia areata patients were lesional scalp punch biopsies along with peripheral blood.

This receptor was identified in a human donor with alopecia areata. This specimen consisted of CD8+ T cells sorted from blood, obtained at week 4, from a patient treated with tofacitinib. The chain couples TRBV5-1 to TRBJ2-5; D remains ambiguous. The CDR3 protein is CATTQVTQETQYF. The DNA of the CDR3 is TGCGCCACCACCCAAGTAACCCAAGAGACCCAGTACTTC. The whole variable domain, filled in from reference TRBV5-1 and TRBJ2-5, reads KAGVTQTPRYLIKTRGQQVTLSCSPISGHRSVSWYQQTPGQGLQFLFEYFSETQRNKGNFPGRFSGRQFSNSRSEMNVSTLELGDSALYLCATTQVTQETQYFGPGTRLLVL.